The present TCR beta chain was sequenced within a study of technical replicates of blood from several donors. This clone has a handful of counts. V was cut by 9 bases and J by 7 bases, with 18 bases left in between. Germline V lookup: CDR1 LNHDA, CDR2 SQIVND (reference sequence). The CDR3 runs to 14 residues. Sequencing was performed with immunoSEQ multiplex PCR; in TCRdb, only in-frame clones are kept and a portion is missing. Among 65,000 to 90,000 clones listed, 90% to 95% were seen once. The sequence came from a human donor in good health. This sequence joins TRBV19 and TRBJ1-4, with D tentatively TRBD1 (5 bases). Sequenced material: T cells isolated from PBMCs. CDR3 nucleotide sequence: TGTGCCAGCCGCAGGGTGGGTGTTGGTGAAAAACTGTTTTTT. Amino acid sequence: CASRRVGVGEKLFF.